One sample yielded the 28 T cell receptor beta chains listed below, sequenced in a study of cytomegalovirus exposure and HLA in healthy donors. The PCR contained 60 Vbeta and 13 Jbeta primers. The method was immunoSEQ multiplex PCR; TCRdb's version includes in-frame clones alone and lacks a portion of them. The sample totals 150,000 or so clones. Material for sequencing was PBMCs. Receptors were obtained from a woman aged 50 to 65 in good health and CMV-seronegative.

The chain joins TRBV7-6 to TRBJ1-2; D might be TRBD1 (6 bases). V was cut by 5 bases and J by 5 bases, with 21 bases left in between. CDR1 is SGHVS, CDR2 FNYEAQ, per germline. The CDR3 loop spans 16 amino acids. CDR3 in DNA: TGTGCCAGCAGCCGGGAATCAGGGGCGAATAGTTATGGCTACACCTTC. Its protein product is CASSRESGANSYGYTF.

This rearrangement joins TRBV7-3 to TRBJ2-1; 9 bases align to TRBD1. This CDR3 is built from 17 residues. V trimming: 5 bases; J trimming: 2 bases; junction bases outside the gene matches: 10. CDR1 SGHTA and CDR2 FQGTGA come from the germline V gene. The CDR3 region has the DNA TGTGCCAGCAGCAAAATTTCCGGGACAGGGCCCTACAATGAGCAGTTCTTC. Protein sequence: CASSKISGTGPYNEQFF.

CDR3 in DNA: TGTGCCAGCAGTGAATCCGGGACACCCTACAATGAGCAGTTCTTC. Translated: CASSESGTPYNEQFF. The chain couples TRBV6-1 to TRBJ2-1, with D perhaps TRBD1 (6 bases). CDR1 MNHNS and CDR2 SASEGT come from the germline V gene. This CDR3 is 15 amino acids long. Trimming shortened V by 2 bases and J by 2 bases, and 10 bases separated the two germline ends.

The rearrangement links TRBV6-1 to TRBJ1-4; TRBD1 matches 10 bases. The CDR3 runs to 14 residues. V lost 5 bases, J lost 8 bases, and 5 bases stayed unmatched. In germline, CDR1 is MNHNS, CDR2 SASEGT. The CDR3 nucleotides are TGTGCCAGCAGTATGGACAGGGGGTCGGAAAAACTGTTTTTT. Encoded protein: CASSMDRGSEKLFF.

The V and J genes are TRBV19 and TRBJ1-2; TRBD1 aligns across 10 bases. The germline CDR1 and CDR2 sequences are LNHDA and SQIVND (reference sequence). V shed 6 bases and J 4 bases; nucleotides not matched to a gene: 5. The length of the CDR3 is 14 residues. CDR3 in amino acids: CASRGTGVFYGYTF. CDR3 DNA: TGTGCCAGTAGGGGGACAGGGGTTTTCTATGGCTACACCTTC.

The chain combines TRBV9 with TRBJ2-5, with 7 bases fitting TRBD1. This CDR3 is built from 19 residues. The trim removed 3 bases at V and 4 bases at J, leaving 21 bases unmatched. Germline V lookup: CDR1 SGDLS, CDR2 YYNGEE. The CDR3 sequence is CASSATRQGHWTRRETQYF. The CDR3 DNA reads TGTGCCAGCAGCGCTACCCGACAGGGCCATTGGACCAGGAGAGAGACCCAGTACTTC.

The chain has TRBV19 and TRBJ2-1; 14 positions match TRBD2. Trimming cost V 3 bases and J 0 bases; bases outside gene matches: 22. CDR1 is LNHDA, CDR2 SQIVND, per germline (reference sequence). CDR3 size: 24 residues. Written as DNA, the CDR3 is TGTGCCAGTAGTATGTTTGGACAGGCTAAACCGGGACTAGCGGGGGATAGCTCCTACAATGAGCAGTTCTTC. Its translation is CASSMFGQAKPGLAGDSSYNEQFF.

This CDR3 reads CASTTGQVANEQFF. CDR3 sequence (DNA): TGTGCCAGTACTACGGGACAGGTTGCGAATGAGCAGTTCTTC. The chain uses TRBV19 and TRBJ2-1, with 8 positions matching TRBD1. CDR1 LNHDA and CDR2 SQIVND come from the germline V gene (reference sequence). V dropped 7 bases and J dropped 7; count of bases not matched to a gene: 9. This CDR3 contains 14 residues. Looking up the rest from reference TRBV19 and TRBJ2-1 gives the full variable domain: DGGITQSPKYLFRKEGQNVTLSCEQNLNHDAMYWYRQDPGQGLRLIYYSQIVNDFQKGDIAEGYSVSREKKESFPLTVTSAQKNPTAFYLCASTTGQVANEQFFGPGTRLTVL.

The chain joins TRBV30 to TRBJ1-1; D might be TRBD1 (6 bases). The length of the CDR3 is 12 residues. V lost 3 bases, J lost 4 bases, and 9 bases lay in between. Germline V CDR1 and CDR2: GTSNPN, SVGIG (reference sequence). In DNA form, the CDR3 reads TGTGCCTGGAGAAACAGGGTCACTGAAGCTTTCTTT. Protein: CAWRNRVTEAFF. The variable domain in full, completed from reference TRBV30 and TRBJ1-1, reads SQTIHQWPATLVQPVGSPLSLECTVEGTSNPNLYWYRQAAGRGLQLLFYSVGIGQISSEVPQNLSASRPQDRQFILSSKKLLLSDSGFYLCAWRNRVTEAFFGQGTRLTVV.

V and J are TRBV6-4 and TRBJ2-1; 7 bases match TRBD2. Trimming removed 6 bases from V and 8 bases from J; junction bases left unmatched: 13. CDR1 and CDR2 (germline): MRHNA, SNTAGT. There are 15 residues in the CDR3. The CDR3 sequence: CASSFGAGLSYEQFF. The CDR3 nucleotides are TGTGCCAGCAGCTTTGGAGCGGGACTCTCTTATGAGCAGTTCTTC.

The chain recombines TRBV7-2 with TRBJ2-7; 10 bases fit TRBD1. This CDR3 has 15 amino acids. V shed 5 bases and J 2 bases; nucleotides not matched to a gene: 6. Germline assignment: CDR1 SGHTA and CDR2 FQGNSA. The CDR3 nucleotides read TGTGCCAGCAGCCATTACGGGACAGGGGCCTACGAGCAGTACTTC. Translated, it gives CASSHYGTGAYEQYF.

J is TRBJ1-5 and V is TRBV6-1; D not certain. In germline, CDR1 is MNHNS, CDR2 SASEGT. This CDR3 comprises 14 residues. Trimming removed 4 bases from V and 9 bases from J, with 16 bases in between. The DNA of the CDR3 is TGTGCCAGCAGTGGTTTGGCAGGTACTTCGCCCCAGCATTTT. Amino acids: CASSGLAGTSPQHF.

The DNA of the CDR3 is TGTGCCAGCAGCCATACCCGGGACAGCAACAATGAGCAGTTCTTC. This gives the protein CASSHTRDSNNEQFF. The chain has TRBV7-6 and TRBJ2-1; 7 positions match TRBD1. This CDR3 region has 15 residues. Trimming cost V 5 bases and J 5 bases; bases outside gene matches: 9. Germline V gives CDR1 SGHVS, CDR2 FNYEAQ.

The chain employs TRBV7-3 and TRBJ1-1, with TRBD1 as a possible D gene (6 bases). Trimming removed 1 base from V and 1 base from J, with 16 bases in between. The germline CDR1 and CDR2 sequences are SGHTA and FQGTGA. CDR3 length equals 17 residues. The CDR3 DNA is TGTGCCAGCAGCTTAAAAGGGGGACGGTCCTCGAACACTGAAGCTTTCTTT. Its protein is CASSLKGGRSSNTEAFF.

The V call is TRBV5-1, the J call TRBJ2-5; 7 bases map to TRBD1. Germline V gene sequence: CDR1 SGHRS, CDR2 YFSETQ. The trim removed 9 bases at V and 2 bases at J, leaving 4 bases unmatched. The CDR3 is 12 amino acids. CDR3 DNA: TGCGCCACACGACAGGGTCAAGAGACCCAGTACTTC. Its protein product is CATRQGQETQYF.

DNA of the CDR3: TGTGCCAGCAGTTTCCCGACAGGGGGCACAATCTTCAACTACACCGGGGAGCTGTTTTTT. It specifies CASSFPTGGTIFNYTGELFF. The chain employs TRBV28 and TRBJ2-2; TRBD1 matches at 10 bases. Trimming at V came to 3 bases and at J to 3 bases, leaving 16 bases not matched to a gene. The CDR3 is 20 amino acids. Germline V gives CDR1 MDHEN, CDR2 SYDVKM. Using reference TRBV28 and TRBJ2-2 for the parts outside the CDR3, the full variable domain is DVKVTQSSRYLVKRTGEKVFLECVQDMDHENMFWYRQDPGLGLRLIYFSYDVKMKEKGDIPEGYSVSREKKERFSLILESASTNQTSMYLCASSFPTGGTIFNYTGELFFGEGSRLTVL.

CDR3 coding DNA: TGTGCCAGCAGTTTATTTAACAGGGACGGAGGACAGCCCCAGCATTTT. Residues: CASSLFNRDGGQPQHF. This sequence joins TRBV28 and TRBJ1-5; maybe TRBD1 (6 bases). V was pared by 1 base and J by 7 bases, with 17 bases between. Germline CDR1 and CDR2: MDHEN and SYDVKM. CDR3 length: 16 residues.

The rearrangement joins TRBV5-1 to TRBJ2-1, with 10 bases lining up with TRBD2. The J segment lost 5 bases and the V segment lost 2 bases, leaving 4 bases of the junction unmatched. The CDR3 is 15 residues long. Per the germline V gene, CDR1 is SGHRS and CDR2 is YFSETQ. CDR3 sequence: CASSLGTSANNEQFF. As DNA, the CDR3 is TGCGCCAGCAGCTTAGGGACTAGCGCAAACAATGAGCAGTTCTTC.

The chain carries TRBV5-1 and TRBJ2-5, with D perhaps TRBD2 (6 bases). V was cut by 0 bases and J by 2 bases, with 14 bases left in between. Germline CDR1 SGHRS, CDR2 YFSETQ. The CDR3 totals 16 residues. CDR3 nucleotide sequence: TGCGCCAGCAGCTTGGGAGGAGGGACTTTTCAAGAGACCCAGTACTTC. It yields the protein CASSLGGGTFQETQYF. Full variable domain (remainder filled in from reference TRBV5-1 and TRBJ2-5): KAGVTQTPRYLIKTRGQQVTLSCSPISGHRSVSWYQQTPGQGLQFLFEYFSETQRNKGNFPGRFSGRQFSNSRSEMNVSTLELGDSALYLCASSLGGGTFQETQYFGPGTRLLVL.

The chain links TRBV5-1 to TRBJ2-5; 8 bases map to TRBD2. CDR1 and CDR2 (germline): SGHRS, YFSETQ. V dropped 0 bases and J dropped 3; count of bases not matched to a gene: 10. The CDR3 sequence is 17 residues long. The CDR3 nucleotides are TGCGCCAGCAGCTTGGGAACTGGCGGGGGGCCAAAAGAGACCCAGTACTTC. This sequence encodes CASSLGTGGGPKETQYF.

The gene calls are TRBV6-1 and TRBJ2-7, with 9 bases matching TRBD1. CDR1 MNHNS and CDR2 SASEGT come from the germline V gene. This CDR3 is 13 amino acids long. V dropped 8 bases and J dropped 0; count of bases not matched to a gene: 2. The CDR3 is CASYRGHSYEQYF. The DNA for the CDR3 is TGTGCCAGCTACAGGGGGCACTCCTACGAGCAGTACTTC.

The chain links TRBV9 to TRBJ2-2, with 14 bases identical to TRBD2. Looked up from germline, CDR1 is SGDLS and CDR2 is YYNGEE. The junction had 11 bases not matched to a gene; V was cut back by 6 bases and J by 7 bases. CDR3 length: 17 amino acids. Here the CDR3 reads CASTAPGLAGGGGELFF. The CDR3 coding sequence is TGTGCCAGCACCGCCCCCGGACTAGCGGGGGGTGGCGGGGAGCTGTTTTTT.

The chain combines TRBV5-1 with TRBJ2-3; 11 nucleotides align to TRBD2. The CDR3 spans 17 residues. Germline CDR1 is SGHRS and CDR2 is YFSETQ. Losses at the gene ends were 3 bases for V and 3 bases for J; bases not matched to a gene: 9. The CDR3 sequence: CASSWEMTSGNTDTQYF. CDR3 DNA: TGCGCCAGCAGCTGGGAGATGACTAGCGGGAATACAGATACGCAGTATTTT.

This chain joins TRBV5-5 and TRBJ1-4; no clear D. V gave up 1 base and J gave up 8 bases, with 12 bases separating them. Germline loops: CDR1 SGHKS, CDR2 YYEKEE (reference sequence). The CDR3 contains 14 residues. The CDR3 sequence is CASSLSAGSEKLFF. The CDR3 region has the DNA TGTGCCAGCAGCTTGTCAGCGGGGAGCGAAAAACTGTTTTTT.

The chain couples TRBV4-1 to TRBJ1-5; D is uncertain. CDR1 and CDR2 (germline): MGHRA, YSYEKL. V lost 0 bases and J lost 1, with 7 bases in between. The CDR3 has 15 residues. The CDR3 DNA follows: TGCGCCAGCAGCCAAGAACGAGAAAGCAATCAGCCCCAGCATTTT. This encodes CASSQERESNQPQHF.

This rearrangement joins TRBV6-1 to TRBJ1-1; possible D gene TRBD1, 5 bases. The CDR3 is 15 residues long. V lost 2 bases to trimming and J lost 3 bases, with 13 bases between them. Germline values: CDR1 MNHNS, CDR2 SASEGT. The CDR3 sequence: CASSELRGGDTEAFF. The CDR3 DNA is TGTGCCAGCAGTGAATTGAGGGGAGGAGACACTGAAGCTTTCTTT.

V is TRBV28 and J is TRBJ1-2; D unresolved. Trimming took off 3 bases at V and 7 bases at J, with 9 bases between the two ends. The CDR3 is 12 amino acids. CDR1 is MDHEN and CDR2 is SYDVKM in the germline V gene. The CDR3 here is CASSLWASGYTF. The CDR3 region has the DNA TGTGCCAGCAGTTTGTGGGCGAGTGGCTACACCTTC.

The V and J genes are TRBV28 and TRBJ2-2; 9 positions agree with TRBD2. Per germline, CDR1 MDHEN and CDR2 SYDVKM. CDR3 size: 15 residues. J was trimmed by 5 bases and V by 7 bases; bases with no gene match: 8. The CDR3 here is CASILSGGGTGELFF. The DNA for the CDR3 is TGTGCCAGCATCCTTAGCGGGGGTGGGACCGGGGAGCTGTTTTTT.